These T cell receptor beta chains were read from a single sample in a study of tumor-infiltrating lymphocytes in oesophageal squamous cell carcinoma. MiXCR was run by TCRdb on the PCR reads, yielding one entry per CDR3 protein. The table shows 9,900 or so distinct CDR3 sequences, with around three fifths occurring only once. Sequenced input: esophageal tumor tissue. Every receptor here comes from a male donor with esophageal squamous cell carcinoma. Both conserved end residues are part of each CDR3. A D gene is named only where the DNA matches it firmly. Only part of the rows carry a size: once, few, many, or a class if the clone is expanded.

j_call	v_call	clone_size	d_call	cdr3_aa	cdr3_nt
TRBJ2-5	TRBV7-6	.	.	CASSLGPDETQYF	TGTGCCAGCAGCTTAGGCCCGGATGAGACCCAGTACTTC
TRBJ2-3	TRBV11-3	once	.	CASSQDRSINTQYF	TGTGCCAGCAGCCAGGACCGGAGTATTAATACGCAGTATTTT
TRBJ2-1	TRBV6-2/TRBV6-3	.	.	CASSEGQVYNEQFF	TGTGCCAGCAGTGAGGGGCAGGTCTACAATGAGCAGTTCTTC
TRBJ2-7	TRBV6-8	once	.	CASSGWSSYEQYF	TGTGCCAGCAGTGGGTGGAGCTCCTACGAGCAGTACTTC
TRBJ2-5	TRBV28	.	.	CASSVDGGKETQYF	TGTGCCAGCAGTGTGGACGGAGGAAAAGAGACCCAGTACTTC
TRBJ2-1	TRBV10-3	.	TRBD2	CAIRVEREGPSEQFF	TGTGCCATCAGGGTGGAGCGGGAGGGCCCAAGTGAGCAGTTCTTC
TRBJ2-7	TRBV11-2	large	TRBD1	CASSSGTGSYEQYF	TGTGCCAGCAGCTCCGGGACAGGGAGCTACGAGCAGTACTTC
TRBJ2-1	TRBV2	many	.	CASSVDLAVSYNEQFF	TGTGCCAGCAGTGTAGACTTAGCGGTATCCTACAATGAGCAGTTCTTC
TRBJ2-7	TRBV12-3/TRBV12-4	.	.	CASRRGEQYF	TGTGCCAGCAGGCGAGGTGAGCAGTACTTC
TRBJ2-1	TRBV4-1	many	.	CASSQEFRGNDNEQFF	TGCGCCAGCAGCCAAGAATTTCGAGGGAACGACAATGAGCAGTTCTTC
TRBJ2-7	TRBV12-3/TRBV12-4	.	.	CASSLGLNEQYF	TGTGCCAGCAGTTTGGGGCTGAACGAGCAGTACTTC
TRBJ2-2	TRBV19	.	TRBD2	CASSIVASGRAGDTGELFF	TGTGCCAGTAGTATAGTGGCTAGCGGGAGGGCCGGGGACACCGGGGAGCTGTTTTTT
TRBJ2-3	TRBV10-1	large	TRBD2	CASQKAGDGTDTQYF	TGCGCCAGCCAAAAAGCGGGAGACGGGACAGATACGCAGTATTTT
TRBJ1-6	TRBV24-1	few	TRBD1	CATSADRVNSPLHF	TGTGCCACCAGTGCTGACAGGGTTAATTCACCCCTCCACTTT
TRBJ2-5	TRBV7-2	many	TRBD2	CASSSSGTSGPGAQYF	TGTGCCAGCAGCTCCTCCGGGACTAGCGGTCCTGGGGCCCAGTACTTC
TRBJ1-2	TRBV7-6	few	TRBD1	CASSPGQGADGYTF	TGTGCCAGCAGCCCGGGACAGGGGGCAGATGGCTACACCTTC
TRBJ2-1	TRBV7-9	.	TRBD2	CASRFPSSSGSSYNEQFF	TGTGCCAGCAGGTTTCCCTCTTCTAGCGGGAGTTCGTACAATGAGCAGTTCTTC
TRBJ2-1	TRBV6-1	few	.	CASSAYSVNEQFF	TGTGCCAGCAGTGCCTACTCGGTCAATGAGCAGTTCTTC
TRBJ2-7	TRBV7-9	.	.	CASSLNQLEPYEQYF	TGTGCCAGCAGCTTGAATCAATTGGAACCCTACGAGCAGTACTTC
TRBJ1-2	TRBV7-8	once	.	CASSLASLYGYTF	TGTGCCAGCAGCTTAGCATCACTCTATGGCTACACCTTC
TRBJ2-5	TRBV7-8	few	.	CASSLSGGAGETQYF	TGTGCCAGCAGCTTATCAGGCGGGGCGGGAGAGACCCAGTACTTC